Below, 20 T cell receptor beta chains from the same sample are listed, as sequenced in a study of T cell responses to AZD1222 COVID-19 vaccine. Sequenced by immunoSEQ multiplex PCR; TCRdb stores in-frame clones only, minus some. Here the sample spans 130,000 to 150,000 clones, roughly 93% being singletons. The sample here was peripheral blood, taken after recovery from COVID-19. The receptors here all came from an adult who had recovered from COVID-19.

The V call is TRBV27, the J call TRBJ1-1, with D tentatively TRBD1 (5 bases). V lost 5 bases to trimming and J lost 4 bases, with 11 bases between them. Germline V CDR1 and CDR2: MNHEY, SMNVEV (reference sequence). There are 13 residues in the CDR3. The chain's CDR3 is CASSPGHLTEAFF. As DNA, the CDR3 is TGTGCCAGCAGTCCGGGGCACCTCACTGAAGCTTTCTTT.

This rearrangement joins TRBV27 to TRBJ1-2; 8 nucleotides agree with TRBD1. Germline lookup yields CDR1 MNHEY and CDR2 SMNVEV (reference sequence). The CDR3 totals 14 residues. Unmatched junction bases numbered 5, after V lost 5 bases and J lost 3 bases. Here the CDR3 reads CASSPTTGDYGYTF. The DNA of the CDR3 is TGTGCCAGCAGTCCCACGACAGGGGACTATGGCTACACCTTC.

The rearrangement uses TRBV29-1 and TRBJ1-2; 10 bases are shared with TRBD1. CDR1 and CDR2 (germline): SQVTM, ANQGSEA. This CDR3 is 13 amino acids long. Losses at the gene ends were 5 bases for V and 8 bases for J; bases not matched to a gene: 8. The DNA for the CDR3 is TGCAGCGTTCACCGGACAGGGGGGAGAGGCTACACCTTC. This encodes CSVHRTGGRGYTF.

The rearrangement links TRBV12-3 or TRBV12-4 to TRBJ2-3, with D possibly called TRBD1 or TRBD2 (5 bases each). Trimming shortened V by 3 bases and J by 5 bases, and 9 bases separated the two germline ends. This CDR3 comprises 13 residues. The CDR3 region has the DNA TGTGCCAGCAGTTTCGAGGGGTTAGATACGCAGTATTTT. Its protein is CASSFEGLDTQYF.

This chain links TRBV24-1 with TRBJ1-4; D gene unclear. From germline, CDR1 is KGHDR and CDR2 SFDVKD. This CDR3 contains 11 residues. Trimming removed 8 bases from V and 12 bases from J, with 12 bases in between. The CDR3 region has the DNA TGTGCCACCATAGAGATACGAGAACTGTTTTTT. Translation gives CATIEIRELFF.

The DNA of the CDR3 is TGTGCCAGCAGCTTAGAGGGACCCAAGGGGGGGACTGAAGCTTTCTTT. Amino acids: CASSLEGPKGGTEAFF. The V and J genes are TRBV7-2 and TRBJ1-1; the D gene is possibly TRBD1 (6 bases). The V end was cut by 1 base, the J end by 5 bases, with 17 bases between. The germline CDR1 and CDR2 sequences are SGHTA and FQGNSA. The CDR3 is made up of 16 amino acids.

J is TRBJ1-6 and V is TRBV6-1, with no clear D. The germline CDR1 and CDR2 sequences are MNHNS and SASEGT. Trimming shortened V by 2 bases and J by 10 bases, and 6 bases separated the two germline ends. CDR3 length: 12 amino acids. CDR3 amino acids: CASSELWSPLHF. The CDR3 coding sequence is TGTGCCAGCAGTGAATTGTGGTCACCCCTCCACTTT.

In this sample, this clone turned up once. The chain combines TRBV10-1 with TRBJ2-1, with 13 positions matching TRBD2. V trimming: 4 bases; J trimming: 4 bases; junction bases outside the gene matches: 7. Germline V gene data show CDR1 as WNHNN and CDR2 as SYGVQD (reference sequence). The CDR3 runs 17 residues. CDR3 loop: CASSVGLAGVGYNEQFF. The CDR3 coding sequence is TGCGCCAGCAGTGTCGGACTAGCGGGAGTAGGGTACAATGAGCAGTTCTTC.

The V gene is TRBV7-6, the J gene TRBJ1-6, with D unresolved. Trimming stripped 3 bases from V and 5 bases from J, with 11 bases between. This CDR3 contains 15 residues. Germline lookup yields CDR1 SGHVS and CDR2 FNYEAQ. CDR3 in DNA: TGTGCCAGCAGCTTTGGACCTAAAAATAATTCACCCCTCCACTTT. It is translated as CASSFGPKNNSPLHF. Full variable domain (outside the CDR3, taken from reference TRBV7-6 and TRBJ1-6): GAGVSQSPRYKVTKRGQDVALRCDPISGHVSLYWYRQALGQGPEFLTYFNYEAQQDKSGLPNDRFSAERPEGSISTLTIQRTEQRDSAMYRCASSFGPKNNSPLHFGNGTRLTVT.

The chain couples TRBV18 to TRBJ1-2; D may be TRBD1 (5 bases). Germline CDR1 is KGHSH and CDR2 is LQKENI. The CDR3 length is 15 residues. V lost 0 bases and J lost 3, with 11 bases in between. Written as DNA, the CDR3 is TGTGCCAGCTCACCACCTGGGGAGGGGCACTATGGCTACACCTTC. It yields the protein CASSPPGEGHYGYTF.

The V and J genes are TRBV11-1 and TRBJ1-1, with unresolved D. This CDR3 has 16 amino acids. The germline V and J ends were trimmed by 3 bases and 0 bases, with 14 bases remaining between them. The germline V gene has CDR1 SGHAT and CDR2 FQDESV (reference sequence). CDR3 coding DNA: TGTGCCAGCAGCTTTAATGCGGCGCAGCTGAACACTGAAGCTTTCTTT. This encodes CASSFNAAQLNTEAFF. The whole variable domain, remainder taken from reference TRBV11-1 and TRBJ1-1, is EAEVAQSPRYKITEKSQAVAFWCDPISGHATLYWYRQILGQGPELLVQFQDESVVDDSQLPKDRFSAERLKGVDSTLKIQPAELGDSAMYLCASSFNAAQLNTEAFFGQGTRLTVV.

V is TRBV6-5 and J is TRBJ1-6, with D possibly being TRBD1 (5 bases). Per the germline V gene, CDR1 is MNHEY and CDR2 is SVGAGI. Trimming shortened V by 6 bases and J by 11 bases, and 17 bases separated the two germline ends. The CDR3 totals 14 residues. CDR3 coding DNA: TGTGCCAGCAGCTCTCCCGGGGGGAAAGCACCCCTCCACTTT. It translates to CASSSPGGKAPLHF.

This sequence joins TRBV15 and TRBJ1-2; D gene unclear. V shed 8 bases and J shed 3 bases, with 16 bases lying between them. CDR3 size: 14 residues. Germline values: CDR1 LNHNV, CDR2 YYDKDF (reference sequence). The chain's CDR3 is CATPYPHKDYGYTF. The CDR3 nucleotides read TGTGCCACCCCTTACCCCCACAAAGACTATGGCTACACCTTC.

The genes are TRBV6-5 and TRBJ1-2; D gene unclear. The V end lost 0 bases, the J end lost 2 bases, and 7 bases lay between the germline ends. The CDR3 loop spans 14 amino acids. Germline V gives CDR1 MNHEY, CDR2 SVGAGI. In DNA form, the CDR3 reads TGTGCCAGCAGTTACTCGTCCCAGAACTATGGCTACACCTTC. It translates to CASSYSSQNYGYTF.

The rearrangement uses TRBV3-1 (or the pseudogene TRBV3-2) and TRBJ1-3, with unresolved D. The CDR3 totals 16 residues. Germline loops: CDR1 LGHDT, CDR2 YNNKEL (reference sequence). The V end lost 1 base, the J end lost 1 base, and 11 bases lay between the germline ends. The CDR3 here is CASSQVLLSSGNTIYF. Written as DNA, the CDR3 is TGTGCCAGCAGCCAAGTACTCCTTTCATCTGGAAACACCATATATTTT.

The rearrangement uses TRBV15 and TRBJ1-5, with D maybe TRBD1 (5 bases). Germline V gene data show CDR1 as LNHNV and CDR2 as YYDKDF (reference sequence). The V and J ends lost 0 bases and 11 bases respectively, with 17 bases between them. The CDR3 covers 15 residues. The CDR3 region is CATSRDRAGTGTQHF. In DNA, the CDR3 is TGTGCCACCAGCAGAGATCGGGCAGGGACCGGCACCCAGCATTTT.

This sequence joins TRBV9 and TRBJ2-3; 11 positions match TRBD2. V dropped 4 bases and J dropped 1; count of bases not matched to a gene: 2. This CDR3 is built from 15 residues. Germline CDR1 reads SGDLS; CDR2 reads YYNGEE. The CDR3 nucleotides read TGTGCCAGCAGCACTAGCGGGAGAGGCACAGATACGCAGTATTTT. It yields the protein CASSTSGRGTDTQYF.

V usage is TRBV5-4 and J usage is TRBJ2-3, with D hard to call. Germline CDR1 and CDR2: SGHNT and YYREEE (reference sequence). This CDR3 is built from 15 residues. Trimming took 0 bases from V and 2 from J, leaving 10 bases between them. CDR3 sequence: CASSLEAATTDTQYF. The CDR3 DNA reads TGTGCCAGCAGCTTGGAGGCAGCGACCACAGATACGCAGTATTTT.

This sequence joins TRBV6-5 and TRBJ1-5, with 9 bases aligning to TRBD1. V shed 0 bases, J shed 7 bases, and the junction held 4 bases outside the gene matches. Germline assignment: CDR1 MNHEY and CDR2 SVGAGI. The CDR3 covers 15 residues. This CDR3 reads CASSYSGQGGQPQHF. CDR3 coding DNA: TGTGCCAGCAGTTACTCGGGACAGGGCGGCCAGCCCCAGCATTTT.

This chain connects TRBV2 to TRBJ1-1, with D perhaps matching TRBD1 (5 bases). The CDR3 contains 16 residues. The germline CDR1 and CDR2 sequences are SNHLY and FYNNEI. V was pared by 4 bases and J by 3 bases, with 18 bases between. The CDR3 DNA reads as TGTGCCAGCAGTGGCCAAGCCGGGACGTACTACACTGAAGCTTTCTTT. Its protein is CASSGQAGTYYTEAFF.